This TCR beta chain is from a study of T cell responses to AZD1222 COVID-19 vaccine. General observations from the study: Donors skewed white British and female; clonal diversity was possibly underestimated.

Both about-4-week and about-12-week second-dose recipients were combined. Comments on this clone: The antigen is undetermined.

Some clones are missing from TCRdb's copy, which holds only in-frame ones; the method was immunoSEQ multiplex PCR. The sample carries around 150,000 clones, 80% to 95% recorded once. This receptor was taken from an adult who received the AZD1222 COVID-19 vaccine. The material was peripheral blood, obtained 28 days after the second AZD1222 dose.

The CDR3 sequence: CASSAGGRGVYGYTF. CDR3 DNA: TGTGCCAGTAGTGCGGGAGGCAGGGGAGTATATGGCTACACCTTC. J is TRBJ1-2 and V is TRBV19, with D tentatively TRBD1 (6 bases). The CDR3 consists of 15 residues. The V end lost 5 bases, the J end lost 5 bases, and 18 bases lay between the germline ends. CDR1 is LNHDA and CDR2 is SQIVND in the germline V gene (reference sequence).